This TCR beta chain originates from a study of blood T cell repertoires in COVID-19. For the study at large: Italy, Spain and the United States were the sources of the convalescent and acute COVID-19 samples. T cells, B-cell-depleted T cells, or PBMCs provided the cDNA or gDNA that served as material.

Source study methods: Nucleated cell counts were estimated from reference gene primer amplification. Measured with immunoSEQ multiplex PCR; TCRdb has only the in-frame clones, and not every one. From that table come the V and J calls and clone size; the DNA was used to work out D and trimming. The table records about 51,000 clones, about 82% of them present only once. This sequence originates from an elderly man with active COVID-19. The sample comprised peripheral blood.

The CDR3 loop reads CASSPWTSGGNTGELFF. In DNA form, the CDR3 reads TGTGCCAGCAGCCCCTGGACTAGCGGGGGCAACACCGGGGAGCTGTTTTTT. The gene calls are TRBV11-3 and TRBJ2-2; 13 positions agree with TRBD2. The CDR3 extends over 17 amino acids. The V gene's germline CDR1 is SGHNT and CDR2 YENEEA. Trimming at V came to 5 bases and at J to 2 bases, leaving 5 bases not matched to a gene.